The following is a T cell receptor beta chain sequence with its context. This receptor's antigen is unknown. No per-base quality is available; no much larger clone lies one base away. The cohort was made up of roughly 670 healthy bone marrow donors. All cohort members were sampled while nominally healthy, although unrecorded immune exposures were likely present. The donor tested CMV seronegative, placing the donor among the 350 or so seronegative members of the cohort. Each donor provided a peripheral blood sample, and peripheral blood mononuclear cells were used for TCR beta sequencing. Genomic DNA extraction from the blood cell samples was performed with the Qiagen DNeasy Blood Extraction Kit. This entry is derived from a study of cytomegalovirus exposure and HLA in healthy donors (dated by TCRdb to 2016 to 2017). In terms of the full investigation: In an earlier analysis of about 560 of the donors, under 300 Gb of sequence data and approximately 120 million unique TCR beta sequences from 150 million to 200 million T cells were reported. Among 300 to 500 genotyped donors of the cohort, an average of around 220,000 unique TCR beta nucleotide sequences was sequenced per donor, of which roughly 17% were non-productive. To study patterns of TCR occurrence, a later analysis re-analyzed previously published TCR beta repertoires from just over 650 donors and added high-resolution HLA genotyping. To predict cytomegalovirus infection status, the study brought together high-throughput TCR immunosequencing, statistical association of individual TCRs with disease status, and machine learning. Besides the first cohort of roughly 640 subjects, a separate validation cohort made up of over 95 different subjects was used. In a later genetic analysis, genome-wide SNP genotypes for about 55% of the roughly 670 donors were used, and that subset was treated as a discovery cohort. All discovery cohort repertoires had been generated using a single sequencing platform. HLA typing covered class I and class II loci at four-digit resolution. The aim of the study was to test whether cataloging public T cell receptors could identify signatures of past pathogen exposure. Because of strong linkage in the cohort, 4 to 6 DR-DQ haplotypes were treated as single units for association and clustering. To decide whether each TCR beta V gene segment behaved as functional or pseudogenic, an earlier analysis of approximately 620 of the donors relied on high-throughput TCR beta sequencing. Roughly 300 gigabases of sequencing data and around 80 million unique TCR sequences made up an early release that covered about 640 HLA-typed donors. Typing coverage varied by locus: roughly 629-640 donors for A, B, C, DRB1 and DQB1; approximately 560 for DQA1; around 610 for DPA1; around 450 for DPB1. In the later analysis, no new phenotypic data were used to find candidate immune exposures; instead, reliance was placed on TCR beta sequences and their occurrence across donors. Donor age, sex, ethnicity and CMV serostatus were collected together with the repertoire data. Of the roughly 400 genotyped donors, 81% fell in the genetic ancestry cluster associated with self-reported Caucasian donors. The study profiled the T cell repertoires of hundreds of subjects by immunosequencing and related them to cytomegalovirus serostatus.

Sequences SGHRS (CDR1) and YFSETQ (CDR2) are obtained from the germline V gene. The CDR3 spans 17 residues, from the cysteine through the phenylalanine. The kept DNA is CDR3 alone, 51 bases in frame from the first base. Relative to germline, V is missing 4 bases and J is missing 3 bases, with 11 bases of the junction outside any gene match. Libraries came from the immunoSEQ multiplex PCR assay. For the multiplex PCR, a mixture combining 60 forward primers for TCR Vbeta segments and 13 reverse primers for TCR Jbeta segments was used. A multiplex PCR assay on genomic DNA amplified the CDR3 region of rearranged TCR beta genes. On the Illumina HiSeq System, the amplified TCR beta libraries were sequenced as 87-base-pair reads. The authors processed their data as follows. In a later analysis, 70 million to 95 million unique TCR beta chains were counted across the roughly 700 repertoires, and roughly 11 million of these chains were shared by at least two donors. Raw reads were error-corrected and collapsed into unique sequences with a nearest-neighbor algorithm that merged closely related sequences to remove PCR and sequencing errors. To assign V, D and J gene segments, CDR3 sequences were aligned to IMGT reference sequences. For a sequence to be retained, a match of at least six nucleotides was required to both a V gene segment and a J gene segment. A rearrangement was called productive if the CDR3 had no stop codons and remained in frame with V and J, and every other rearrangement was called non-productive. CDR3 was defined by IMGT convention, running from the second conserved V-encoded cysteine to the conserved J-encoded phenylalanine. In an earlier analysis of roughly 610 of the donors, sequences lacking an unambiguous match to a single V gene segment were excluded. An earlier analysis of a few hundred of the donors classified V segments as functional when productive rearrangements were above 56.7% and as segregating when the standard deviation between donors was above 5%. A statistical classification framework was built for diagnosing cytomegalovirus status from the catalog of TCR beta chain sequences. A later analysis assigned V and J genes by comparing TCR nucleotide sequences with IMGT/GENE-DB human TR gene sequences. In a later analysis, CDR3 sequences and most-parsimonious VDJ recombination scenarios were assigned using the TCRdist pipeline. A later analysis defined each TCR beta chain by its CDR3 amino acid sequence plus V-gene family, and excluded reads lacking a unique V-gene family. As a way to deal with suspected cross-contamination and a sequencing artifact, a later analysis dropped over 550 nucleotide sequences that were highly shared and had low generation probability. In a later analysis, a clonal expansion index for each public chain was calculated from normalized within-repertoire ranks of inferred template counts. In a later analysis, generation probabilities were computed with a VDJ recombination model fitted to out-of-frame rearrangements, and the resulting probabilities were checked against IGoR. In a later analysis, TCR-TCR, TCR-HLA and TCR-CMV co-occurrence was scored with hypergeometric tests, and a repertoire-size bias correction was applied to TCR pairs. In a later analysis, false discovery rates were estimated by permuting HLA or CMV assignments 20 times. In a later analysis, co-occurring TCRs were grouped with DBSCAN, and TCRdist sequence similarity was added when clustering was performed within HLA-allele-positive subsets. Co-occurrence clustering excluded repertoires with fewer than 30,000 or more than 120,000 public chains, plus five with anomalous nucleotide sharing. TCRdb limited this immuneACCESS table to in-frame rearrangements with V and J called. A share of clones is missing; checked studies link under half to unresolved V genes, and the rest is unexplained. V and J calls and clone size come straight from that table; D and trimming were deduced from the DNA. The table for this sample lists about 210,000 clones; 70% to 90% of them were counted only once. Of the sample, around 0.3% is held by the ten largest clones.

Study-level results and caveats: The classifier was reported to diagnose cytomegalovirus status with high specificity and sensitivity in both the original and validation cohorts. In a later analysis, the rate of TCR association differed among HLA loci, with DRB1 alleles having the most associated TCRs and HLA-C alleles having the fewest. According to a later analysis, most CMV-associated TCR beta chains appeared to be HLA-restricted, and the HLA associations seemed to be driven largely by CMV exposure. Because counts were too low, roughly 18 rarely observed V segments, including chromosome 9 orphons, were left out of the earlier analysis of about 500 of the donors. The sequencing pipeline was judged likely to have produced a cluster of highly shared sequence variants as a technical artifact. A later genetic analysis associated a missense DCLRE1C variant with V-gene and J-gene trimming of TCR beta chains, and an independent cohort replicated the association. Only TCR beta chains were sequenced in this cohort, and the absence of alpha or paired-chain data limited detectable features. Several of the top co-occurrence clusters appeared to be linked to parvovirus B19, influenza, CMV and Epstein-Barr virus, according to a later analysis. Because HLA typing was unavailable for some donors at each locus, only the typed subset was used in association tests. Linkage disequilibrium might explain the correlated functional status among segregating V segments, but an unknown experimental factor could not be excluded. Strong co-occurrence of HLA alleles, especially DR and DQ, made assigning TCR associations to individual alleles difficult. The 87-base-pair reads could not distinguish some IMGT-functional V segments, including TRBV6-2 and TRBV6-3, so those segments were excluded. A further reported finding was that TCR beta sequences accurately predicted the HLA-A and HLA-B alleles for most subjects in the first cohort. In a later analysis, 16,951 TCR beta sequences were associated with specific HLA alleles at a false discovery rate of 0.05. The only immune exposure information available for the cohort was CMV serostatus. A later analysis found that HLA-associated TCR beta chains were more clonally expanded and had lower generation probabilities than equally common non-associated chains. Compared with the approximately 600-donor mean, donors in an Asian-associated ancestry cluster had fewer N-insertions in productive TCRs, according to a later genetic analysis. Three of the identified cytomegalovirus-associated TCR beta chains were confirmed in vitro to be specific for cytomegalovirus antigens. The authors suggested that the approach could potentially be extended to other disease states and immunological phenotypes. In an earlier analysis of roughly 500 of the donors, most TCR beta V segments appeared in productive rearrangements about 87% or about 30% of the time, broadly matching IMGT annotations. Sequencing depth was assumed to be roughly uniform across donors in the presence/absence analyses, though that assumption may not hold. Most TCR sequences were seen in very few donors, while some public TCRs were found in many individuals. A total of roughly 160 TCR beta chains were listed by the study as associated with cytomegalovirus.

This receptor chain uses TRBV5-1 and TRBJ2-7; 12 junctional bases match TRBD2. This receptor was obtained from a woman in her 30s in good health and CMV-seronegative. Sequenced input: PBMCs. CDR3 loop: CASSPEGTSGPFYEQYF. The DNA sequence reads TGCGCCAGCAGCCCGGAAGGGACTAGCGGGCCATTCTACGAGCAGTACTTC. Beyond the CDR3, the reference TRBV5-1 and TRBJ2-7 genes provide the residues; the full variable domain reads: KAGVTQTPRYLIKTRGQQVTLSCSPISGHRSVSWYQQTPGQGLQFLFEYFSETQRNKGNFPGRFSGRQFSNSRSEMNVSTLELGDSALYLCASSPEGTSGPFYEQYFGPGTRLTVT.